A single sample is the source of the 18 T cell receptor beta chains below, sequenced in a study of graft-versus-host responses after intestinal transplantation. TCRdb's copy holds only in-frame clones and misses some; the assay was immunoSEQ multiplex PCR. The sample contains about 97,000 clones, 90% to 95% of which appear only once. Antigens of these TCRs are unknown. The material was unstimulated CD4+ T cells sorted from spleen or lymph node cells, obtained before transplant. The receptor set was obtained from a human donor who was the organ donor for an intestinal transplant.

This rearrangement joins TRBV4-1 to TRBJ2-5, with TRBD2 matching 8 bases. The CDR3 has 15 residues. V gave up 2 bases and J gave up 2 bases; unmatched junction bases: 4. Germline CDR1 and CDR2: MGHRA and YSYEKL. The CDR3 loop reads CASSQPTSGQETQYF. The CDR3, as DNA: TGCGCCAGCAGCCAACCCACTAGCGGTCAAGAGACCCAGTACTTC.

Written as DNA, the CDR3 is TGTGCCAGCAAAGGGGAAGGCGAAAAACTGTTTTTT. This translates into CASKGEGEKLFF. J is TRBJ1-4 and V is TRBV5-4, with D possibly matching TRBD1 (5 bases). This CDR3 has 12 amino acids. Germline CDR1 SGHNT, CDR2 YYREEE (reference sequence). V was trimmed by 6 bases and J by 8 bases, leaving 11 bases between them.

This sequence joins TRBV23-1 and TRBJ1-5; D gene uncertain. TRBV23-1 is an open reading frame, and its role is uncertain. Trimming shortened V by 4 bases and J by 0 bases, and 13 bases separated the two germline ends. This CDR3 comprises 16 residues. CDR3 loop: CASSPPSGYSNQPQHF. Here the CDR3 DNA reads TGCGCCAGCAGTCCACCGTCAGGCTATAGCAATCAGCCCCAGCATTTT.

This CDR3 is CASSDPLLLAGGRDTQYF. The CDR3 coding sequence is TGTGCCAGCAGTGACCCGCTCCTACTAGCGGGGGGAAGGGATACGCAGTATTTT. The chain recombines TRBV6-4 with TRBJ2-3; 12 bases are a match to TRBD2. CDR3 length: 18 amino acids. V was clipped by 2 bases and J by 6 bases; unmatched bases: 12. The germline V gene has CDR1 MRHNA and CDR2 SNTAGT.

As DNA, the CDR3 is TGTGCCAGCAGCCCGGGACAGGTGCCCTACAATGAGCAGTTCTTC. It encodes CASSPGQVPYNEQFF. J is TRBJ2-1 and V is TRBV7-9; 8 bases are shared with TRBD1. CDR1 and CDR2 (germline): SEHNR, FQNEAQ (reference sequence). The CDR3 is made up of 15 amino acids. J was trimmed by 2 bases and V by 5 bases; bases with no gene match: 5.

V gene TRBV4-1 combines with J gene TRBJ2-4, with 8 bases fitting TRBD2. The CDR3 sequence is 18 residues long. V lost 1 base and J lost 0; bases outside the gene matches: 8. Per the germline V gene, CDR1 is MGHRA and CDR2 is YSYEKL. The CDR3 here is CASSQVTAGGLAKNIQYF. For the CDR3, the DNA is TGCGCCAGCAGCCAAGTTACGGCGGGGGGACTAGCCAAAAACATTCAGTACTTC.

The V gene is TRBV6-5, the J gene TRBJ1-3, with D perhaps matching TRBD1 (6 bases). The germline gives CDR1 MNHEY, CDR2 SVGAGI. The CDR3 consists of 16 residues. The V end was cut by 0 bases, the J end by 2 bases, with 11 bases between. CDR3 sequence reads: CASSYSDSLTGNTIYF. In DNA, the CDR3 is TGTGCCAGCAGTTACTCGGACAGCCTAACTGGAAACACCATATATTTT.

This clone was seen only once. The chain recombines TRBV30 with TRBJ1-4; possible D gene TRBD1, 6 bases. Trimming took 6 bases from V and 0 from J, leaving 23 bases between them. The germline V gene has CDR1 GTSNPN and CDR2 SVGIG (reference sequence). This CDR3 is 18 amino acids long. CDR3 protein: CACSWGGRGYATNEKLFF. The CDR3, as DNA: TGTGCCTGTAGTTGGGGGGGCCGGGGGTATGCAACTAATGAAAAACTGTTTTTT.

This chain links TRBV18 with TRBJ1-1; the match to TRBD1 covers 7 bases. The CDR3 contains 15 residues. The J segment lost 1 base and the V segment lost 3 bases, leaving 5 bases of the junction unmatched. The V gene's germline CDR1 is KGHSH and CDR2 LQKENI. The chain's CDR3 is CASSPGRDRNTEAFF. DNA for the CDR3: TGTGCCAGCTCACCGGGCCGGGACAGGAACACTGAAGCTTTCTTT.

The CDR3 nucleotides are TGTGCCAGCAGTCGGGACACAAACTACGAGCAGTACTTC. Translated, it gives CASSRDTNYEQYF. The V call is TRBV9, the J call TRBJ2-7; possibly TRBD1 for D (6 bases). V was cut by 5 bases and J by 3 bases, with 12 bases left in between. This CDR3 has 13 residues. Germline CDR1 SGDLS, CDR2 YYNGEE.

This clone was observed a handful of times. The chain couples TRBV10-3 to TRBJ2-5; 7 bases map to TRBD1. This CDR3 spans 13 amino acids. Germline CDR1 reads ENHRY; CDR2 reads SYGVKD. With V trimmed by 7 bases and J by 2 bases, 4 bases remained unmatched. Here the CDR3 DNA reads TGTGCCATCATGGAGACAGGGCAAGAGACCCAGTACTTC. Translation gives CAIMETGQETQYF.

J is TRBJ2-1 and V is TRBV7-2; 7 bases agree with TRBD1. Germline V CDR1 and CDR2: SGHTA, FQGNSA. J gave up 3 bases and V 2 bases, and 7 bases lay outside the gene matches. This CDR3 comprises 16 residues. CDR3 sequence: CASSLKQGWVYNEQFF. The CDR3 DNA follows: TGTGCCAGCAGCTTAAAACAGGGGTGGGTCTACAATGAGCAGTTCTTC.

The chain joins TRBV4-1 to TRBJ1-2; D is unclear. The CDR3 contains 16 residues. V shed 0 bases and J shed 2 bases, with 13 bases lying between them. The V gene's germline CDR1 is MGHRA and CDR2 YSYEKL. CDR3 DNA sequence: TGCGCCAGCAGCCAAGATCAGAGGGCAGCAAACTATGGCTACACCTTC. Amino acid sequence: CASSQDQRAANYGYTF.

V gene TRBV4-1 combines with J gene TRBJ1-2; 7 bases are shared with TRBD1. CDR3 length: 14 amino acids. Germline CDR1 reads MGHRA; CDR2 reads YSYEKL. Unmatched junction bases numbered 2, after V lost 0 bases and J lost 4 bases. DNA of the CDR3: TGCGCCAGCAGCCAAGAAGGGGGCCGCTATGGCTACACCTTC. Amino acid sequence: CASSQEGGRYGYTF.

The chain uses TRBV27 and TRBJ1-5; D unresolved. The CDR3 is 13 amino acids. The ends were cut back, 3 bases at V and 9 bases at J, with 12 bases in the middle. CDR1 is MNHEY, CDR2 SMNVEV, per germline (reference sequence). The CDR3 protein is CASSLKQVGPQHF. CDR3 nucleotides: TGTGCCAGCAGTTTGAAGCAGGTCGGGCCCCAGCATTTT.

The rearrangement joins TRBV7-2 to TRBJ2-7; 9 bases line up with TRBD1. Unmatched junction bases numbered 5, after V lost 5 bases and J lost 3 bases. From germline, CDR1 is SGHTA and CDR2 FQGNSA. This CDR3 has 14 residues. DNA for the CDR3: TGTGCCAGCAGCCTACAGGGGGCAGTCTACGAGCAGTACTTC. As protein: CASSLQGAVYEQYF.

V usage is TRBV9 and J usage is TRBJ1-2, with a possible D match to TRBD1 (5 bases). CDR1 is SGDLS and CDR2 is YYNGEE in the germline V gene. V shed 0 bases and J shed 4 bases, with 10 bases lying between them. The CDR3 extends over 14 amino acids. CDR3 residues: CASSVAGLAYGYTF. In nucleotides, the CDR3 is TGTGCCAGCAGCGTAGCAGGGTTAGCCTATGGCTACACCTTC.

The chain is built from TRBV4-1 and TRBJ2-1, with TRBD2 identical over 8 bases. V lost 0 bases, J lost 10 bases, and 5 bases stayed unmatched. Germline assignment: CDR1 MGHRA and CDR2 YSYEKL. This CDR3 region has 14 residues. CDR3 sequence: CASSQEIAGREQFF. The CDR3, as DNA: TGCGCCAGCAGCCAAGAAATAGCGGGGCGAGAGCAGTTCTTC.